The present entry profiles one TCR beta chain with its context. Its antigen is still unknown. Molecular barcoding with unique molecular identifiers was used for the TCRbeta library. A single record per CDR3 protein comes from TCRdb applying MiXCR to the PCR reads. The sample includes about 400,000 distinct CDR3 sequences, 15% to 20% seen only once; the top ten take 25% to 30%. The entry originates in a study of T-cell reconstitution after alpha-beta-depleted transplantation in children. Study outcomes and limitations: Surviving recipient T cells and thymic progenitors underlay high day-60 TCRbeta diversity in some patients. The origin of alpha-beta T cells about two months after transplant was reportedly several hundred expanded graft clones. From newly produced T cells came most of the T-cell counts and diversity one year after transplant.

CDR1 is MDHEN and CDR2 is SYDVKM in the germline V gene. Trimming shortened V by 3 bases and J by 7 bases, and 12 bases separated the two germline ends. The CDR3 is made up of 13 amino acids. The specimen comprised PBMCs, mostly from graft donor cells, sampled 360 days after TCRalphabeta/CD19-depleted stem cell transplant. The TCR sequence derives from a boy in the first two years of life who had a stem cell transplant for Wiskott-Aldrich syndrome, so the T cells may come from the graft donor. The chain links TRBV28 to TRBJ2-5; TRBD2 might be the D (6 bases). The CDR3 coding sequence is TGTGCCAGCAGTTTGGAGGGGTGGGGGACCCAGTACTTC. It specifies CASSLEGWGTQYF.